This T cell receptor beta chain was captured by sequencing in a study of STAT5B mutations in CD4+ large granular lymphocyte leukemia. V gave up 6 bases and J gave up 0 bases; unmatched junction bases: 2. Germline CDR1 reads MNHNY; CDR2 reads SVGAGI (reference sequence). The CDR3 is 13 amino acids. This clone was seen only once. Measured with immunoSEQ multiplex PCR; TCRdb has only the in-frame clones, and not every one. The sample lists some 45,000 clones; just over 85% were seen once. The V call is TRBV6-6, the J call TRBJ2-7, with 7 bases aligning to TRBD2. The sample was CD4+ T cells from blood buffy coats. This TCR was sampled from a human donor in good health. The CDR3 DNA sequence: TGTGCCAGCAGGGGCGGGAGCTCCTACGAGCAGTACTTC. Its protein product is CASRGGSSYEQYF.